This T cell receptor (beta chain) stems from a study of regulatory T cells in long-lasting Graves disease. Combining iRepertoire HTBI primers with Arm-PCR of CDR3 regions, the authors built TCR beta libraries. TCRdb reprocessed the multiplex PCR reads with MiXCR, giving one entry per CDR3 protein. This sample has around 250,000 distinct CDR3 sequences, with 15% to 20% found just once. Time point meaning: newly diagnosed GD, antithyroid drugs for less than 3 months. Scientists built the TCR library using RNA that was extracted from PBMCs. This clonotype turned up a few times. The sample was also linked to a second study, of T cells in Graves' hyperthyroidism and ophthalmopathy.

The sequence came from a woman in her 30s with Graves disease. The sample in question was peripheral blood mononuclear cells (PBMCs), obtained at new diagnosis, from a patient treated with antithyroid drugs.

The CDR3 bases are TGTGCCACCCATTTCCCCCCTCAGCCCCAGCATTTT. This encodes CATHFPPQPQHF. The J gene is TRBJ1-5, the V gene TRBV6-1; unclear D gene. V was trimmed by 10 bases and J by 6 bases, leaving 13 bases between them. In germline, CDR1 is MNHNS, CDR2 SASEGT. This CDR3 is built from 12 residues.